The rows below give T cell receptor beta chains drawn from one sample of a study of cytomegalovirus exposure and HLA in healthy donors. Assay: immunoSEQ multiplex PCR; the TCRdb copy retains only in-frame clones and omits some. The sample lists about 190,000 clones; roughly 84% were seen once. Sequencing was carried out using PBMCs. These receptors all stem from a boy aged 5 to 17 in good health and CMV-seronegative. Each CDR3 is given with its conserved first and last residue. A D gene is named only where the DNA matches it firmly. Some rows have no size entry. The others give once, few or many, or a class for an expanded clone.

J gene | V gene | D gene | clone size | CDR3 DNA | CDR3 protein
TRBJ1-1 | TRBV5-4 | TRBD1 | NA | TGTGCCAGCAGCTACCCTGGCGGACAGGGCGCTTTCTTT | CASSYPGGQGAFF
TRBJ1-1 | TRBV18 | NA | NA | TGTGCCAGCTCACCAAAATCCAAGAACACTGAAGCTTTCTTT | CASSPKSKNTEAFF
TRBJ2-5 | TRBV29-1 | NA | NA | TGCAGCGCCGCGCCGGGTCCTGAAGAGACCCAGTACTTC | CSAAPGPEETQYF
TRBJ2-5 | TRBV10-3 | NA | NA | TGTGCCATCAGTCGGGGGGAGACCCAGTACTTC | CAISRGETQYF
TRBJ2-7 | TRBV2 | NA | NA | TGTGCCAGCAGCGATAGCTACGAGCAGTACTTC | CASSDSYEQYF
TRBJ1-6 | TRBV9 | TRBD1 | once | TGTGCCAGCAGCGTCGACGGAGGGGGCTCACCCCTCCACTTT | CASSVDGGGSPLHF
TRBJ2-2 | TRBV11-2 | NA | NA | TGTGCCAGCAGCTTAGTGCGGGGAACCGGGGAGCTGTTTTTT | CASSLVRGTGELFF
TRBJ2-7 | TRBV15 | TRBD2 | NA | TGTGCCACCAGCGCCGGGACTAGCGGGAGCCCCGAGCAGTACTTC | CATSAGTSGSPEQYF
TRBJ2-3 | TRBV27 | NA | NA | TGTGCCAGCAGTTTAATGGGGGGGGGCCGCACAGATACGCAGTATTTT | CASSLMGGGRTDTQYF
TRBJ1-4 | TRBV2 | TRBD1 | once | TGTGCCAGCAGTGCCAGACAGGGGAATAATTTAACTAATGAAAAACTGTTTTTT | CASSARQGNNLTNEKLFF
TRBJ2-1 | TRBV5-6 | TRBD1 | NA | TGTGCCAGCAGCCCCTATACAGGGGACAATGAGCAGTTCTTC | CASSPYTGDNEQFF
TRBJ2-7 | TRBV19 | TRBD2 | NA | TGTGCCAGTAGTATAGATGGCGGCGGGAGATTTTACGAGCAGTACTTC | CASSIDGGGRFYEQYF
TRBJ1-1 | TRBV11-2 | TRBD1 | NA | TGTGCCAGCAGCCTACAGGGGGCGAACACTGAAGCTTTCTTT | CASSLQGANTEAFF
TRBJ2-7 | TRBV10-1 | TRBD2 | NA | TGCGCCAGCAGTGAAGCGCTAGCGGAGCAGGAAGATGTCTCCTACGAGCAGTACTTC | CASSEALAEQEDVSYEQYF
TRBJ1-4 | TRBV9 | TRBD1 | NA | TGTGCCAGCAGCGTGGAAGGACAGGCGTTCGCTAATGAAAAACTGTTTTTT | CASSVEGQAFANEKLFF
TRBJ2-7 | TRBV2 | NA | NA | TGTGCCAGCAGTGAAAACGGTTCCTACGAGCAGTACTTC | CASSENGSYEQYF
TRBJ1-5 | TRBV7-9 | NA | NA | TGTGCCAGCAGCTTCGGACAGTGGCGGCCCCAGCATTTT | CASSFGQWRPQHF
TRBJ1-1 | TRBV14 | NA | few | TGTGCCAGCAGCCCCCCGGGGAGGACTGAAGCTTTCTTT | CASSPPGRTEAFF
TRBJ2-7 | TRBV29-1 | TRBD1 | NA | TGCAGCGTTCTTCGTTCGGGACAGGGGAGGGAGCAGTACTTC | CSVLRSGQGREQYF
TRBJ2-7 | TRBV7-9 | NA | NA | TGTTCCAGCAGCTTGTCGGGACAAATCTACGAGCAGTACTTC | CSSSLSGQIYEQYF
TRBJ1-1 | TRBV25-1 | NA | NA | TGTGCCAGCAGTCCCAGACTCTCCATGGAGGGTGAAGCTTTCTTT | CASSPRLSMEGEAFF
TRBJ1-3 | TRBV27 | NA | NA | TGTGCCAGCAGTTTAGGTGGCACCCCAGGAAACACCATATATTTT | CASSLGGTPGNTIYF
TRBJ1-1 | TRBV6-5 | NA | NA | TGTGCCAGCAGAAGAGCGAACACTGAAGCTTTCTTT | CASRRANTEAFF
TRBJ2-4 | TRBV5-4 | TRBD2 | few | TGTGCCAGCAGCTTTGCGATACGGGGGGACATTCAGTACTTC | CASSFAIRGDIQYF
TRBJ1-4 | TRBV19 | TRBD1 | NA | TGTGCCAGTAGCCGGACAGGGGGTAATGAAAAACTGTTTTTT | CASSRTGGNEKLFF
TRBJ2-3 | TRBV7-2 | TRBD2 | NA | TGTGCCAGCAGCTTGACCGGGACTAGCGGGGATACGCAGTATTTT | CASSLTGTSGDTQYF
TRBJ1-2 | TRBV2 | TRBD1 | NA | TGTGCCAGCAGGACAGGGGAAGGTTCTAACTATGGCTACACCTTC | CASRTGEGSNYGYTF
TRBJ2-7 | TRBV30 | NA | NA | TGTGCCTGGAGTGTTCGGTTAGACTCCTACGAGCAGTACTTC | CAWSVRLDSYEQYF
TRBJ2-7 | TRBV5-1 | NA | NA | TGCGCCAGCAGCCTTGGGGGGTCAAGCGAGCAGTACTTC | CASSLGGSSEQYF
TRBJ2-4 | TRBV10-2 | TRBD2 | NA | TGCGCCAGCAGTGGGACTAGCGGGGGGATAAACATTCAGTACTTC | CASSGTSGGINIQYF
TRBJ1-4 | TRBV11-2 | NA | NA | TGTGCCAGCAGCCCCGATCCCGGGTTAACCGTTGAAAAACTGTTTTTT | CASSPDPGLTVEKLFF
TRBJ1-2 | TRBV5-1 | TRBD1 | NA | TGCGCCAGCAGCCGGGACAGTGTTGGGTATGGCTACACCTTC | CASSRDSVGYGYTF
TRBJ2-1 | TRBV13 | TRBD2 | NA | TGTGCCAGCAGCCCAAGCAGACTAGCGGAATACAATGAGCAGTTCTTC | CASSPSRLAEYNEQFF
TRBJ2-7 | TRBV30 | NA | NA | TGTGCCTGGAGTAGAGCTAGGTTTTTAAACGAGCAGTACTTC | CAWSRARFLNEQYF
TRBJ2-7 | TRBV7-2 | TRBD1 | NA | TGTGCCAGCAGCTCTGAGACAGGGAAAATCTACGAGCAGTACTTC | CASSSETGKIYEQYF
TRBJ1-2 | TRBV6-1 | TRBD1 | NA | TGTGCCAGCAGTGTAGGACAGGGAAACTTGGGCTACACCTTC | CASSVGQGNLGYTF
TRBJ1-4 | TRBV5-1 | NA | NA | TGCGCCAGCAGCTCTACGCCCGTCGGGGTTGAAAAACTGTTTTTT | CASSSTPVGVEKLFF
TRBJ1-4 | TRBV28 | TRBD1 | NA | TGTGCCAGCGACTCCCAGGGGGCAGGGGATGAAAAACTGTTTTTT | CASDSQGAGDEKLFF
TRBJ1-2 | TRBV9 | NA | NA | TGTGCCAGCAGCCCCCTTATGGGACTGACGCGAAACTATGGCTACACCTTC | CASSPLMGLTRNYGYTF
TRBJ1-5 | TRBV30 | NA | NA | TGTGCCTGGAGTGTACCGCAGGGAAACAATCAGCCCCAGCATTTT | CAWSVPQGNNQPQHF
TRBJ2-2 | TRBV2 | TRBD1 | NA | TGTGCCAGCAGTGAGAGACCGGGACAGGGAAACACCGGGGAGCTGTTTTTT | CASSERPGQGNTGELFF
TRBJ2-1 | TRBV7-6 | NA | NA | TGTGCCAGCAGCCGGACAACAGGGAACGAGCAGTTCTTC | CASSRTTGNEQFF
TRBJ2-5 | TRBV9 | TRBD1 | NA | TGTGCCAGCAGCGTAGGTCCAGGGGGTATCCAAGAGACCCAGTACTTC | CASSVGPGGIQETQYF
TRBJ2-3 | TRBV10-3 | NA | NA | TGTGCCATCAGTGACCAGCAGGCAGATACGCAGTATTTT | CAISDQQADTQYF
TRBJ2-7 | TRBV4-1 | TRBD2 | NA | TGCGCCAGCAGCCAAGACCTAGCGGGAGGGTTCAACGAGCAGTACTTC | CASSQDLAGGFNEQYF
TRBJ1-5 | TRBV27 | NA | NA | TGTGCCAGCAGAAGCCGGGTTCTCAATCAGCCCCAGCATTTT | CASRSRVLNQPQHF